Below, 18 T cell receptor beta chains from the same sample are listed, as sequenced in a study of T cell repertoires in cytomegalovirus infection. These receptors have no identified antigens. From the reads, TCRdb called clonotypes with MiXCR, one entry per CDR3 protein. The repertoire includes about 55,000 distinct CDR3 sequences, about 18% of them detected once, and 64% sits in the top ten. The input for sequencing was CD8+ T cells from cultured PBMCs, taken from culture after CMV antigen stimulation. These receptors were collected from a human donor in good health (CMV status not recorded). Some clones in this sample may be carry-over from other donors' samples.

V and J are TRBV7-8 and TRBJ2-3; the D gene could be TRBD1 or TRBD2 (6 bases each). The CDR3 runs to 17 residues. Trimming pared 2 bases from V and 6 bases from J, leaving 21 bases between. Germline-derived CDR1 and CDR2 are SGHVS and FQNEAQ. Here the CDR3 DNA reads TGTGCCAGCAGCTTAAGAGGGGGGTGGGCATCCACGGATACGCAGTATTTT. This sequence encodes CASSLRGGWASTDTQYF. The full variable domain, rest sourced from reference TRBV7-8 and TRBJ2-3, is GAGVSQSPRYKVAKRGQDVALRCDPISGHVSLFWYQQALGQGPEFLTYFQNEAQLDKSGLPSDRFFAERPEGSVSTLKIQRTQQEDSAVYLCASSLRGGWASTDTQYFGPGTRLTVL.

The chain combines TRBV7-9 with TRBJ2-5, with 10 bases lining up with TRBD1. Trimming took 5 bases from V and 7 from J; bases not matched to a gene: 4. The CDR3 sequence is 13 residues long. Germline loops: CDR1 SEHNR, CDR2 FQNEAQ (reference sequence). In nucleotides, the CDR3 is TGTGCCAGCAGCAGCCGGGACAGGGGGACCCAGTACTTC. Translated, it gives CASSSRDRGTQYF.

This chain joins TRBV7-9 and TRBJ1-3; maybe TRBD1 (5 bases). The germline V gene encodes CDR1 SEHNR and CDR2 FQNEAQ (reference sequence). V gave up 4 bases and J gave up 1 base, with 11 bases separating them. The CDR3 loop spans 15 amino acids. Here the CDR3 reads CASSSFKGSGNTIYF. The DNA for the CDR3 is TGTGCCAGCAGCTCCTTTAAGGGGTCTGGAAACACCATATATTTT.

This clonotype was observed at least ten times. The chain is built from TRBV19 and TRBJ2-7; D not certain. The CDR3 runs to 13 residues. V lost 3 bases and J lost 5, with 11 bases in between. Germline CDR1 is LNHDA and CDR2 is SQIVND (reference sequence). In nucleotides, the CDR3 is TGTGCCAGTAGTATTCGCCAGACCGACGAGCAGTACTTC. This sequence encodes CASSIRQTDEQYF.

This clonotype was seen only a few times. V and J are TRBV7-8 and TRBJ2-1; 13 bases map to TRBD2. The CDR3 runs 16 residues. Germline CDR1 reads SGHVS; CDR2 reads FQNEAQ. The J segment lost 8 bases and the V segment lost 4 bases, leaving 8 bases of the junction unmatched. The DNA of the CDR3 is TGTGCCAGCAGCTCCAGACTAGCGGGGGGCCGGGATGAGCAGTTCTTC. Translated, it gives CASSSRLAGGRDEQFF.

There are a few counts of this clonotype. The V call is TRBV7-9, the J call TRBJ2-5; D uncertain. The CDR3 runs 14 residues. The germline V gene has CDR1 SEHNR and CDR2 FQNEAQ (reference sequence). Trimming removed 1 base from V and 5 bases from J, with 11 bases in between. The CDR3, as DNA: TGTGCCAGCAGCTTAGACGTGGAAAGGGAGACCCAGTACTTC. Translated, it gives CASSLDVERETQYF.

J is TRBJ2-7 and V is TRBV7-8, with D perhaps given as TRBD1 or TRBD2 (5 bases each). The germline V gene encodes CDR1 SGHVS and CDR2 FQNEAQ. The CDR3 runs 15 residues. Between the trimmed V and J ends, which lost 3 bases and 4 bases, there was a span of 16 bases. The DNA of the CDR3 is TGTGCCAGCAGCTTTGGGAGAGGGGCAGGGTACGAGCAGTACTTC. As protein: CASSFGRGAGYEQYF.

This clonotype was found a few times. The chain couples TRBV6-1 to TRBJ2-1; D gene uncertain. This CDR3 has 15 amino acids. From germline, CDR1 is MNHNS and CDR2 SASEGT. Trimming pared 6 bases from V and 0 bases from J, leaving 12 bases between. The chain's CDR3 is CASRPLRSSYNEQFF. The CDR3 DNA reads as TGTGCCAGCAGACCGCTGAGGAGCTCCTACAATGAGCAGTTCTTC.

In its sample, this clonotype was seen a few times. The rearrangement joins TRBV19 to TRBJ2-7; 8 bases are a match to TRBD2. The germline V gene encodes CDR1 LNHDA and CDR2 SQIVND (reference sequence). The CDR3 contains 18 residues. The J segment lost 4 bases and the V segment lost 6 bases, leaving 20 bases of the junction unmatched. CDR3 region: CASRPVLAGMGGTYEQYF. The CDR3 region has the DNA TGTGCCAGTAGGCCCGTATTAGCGGGGATGGGGGGAACATACGAGCAGTACTTC.

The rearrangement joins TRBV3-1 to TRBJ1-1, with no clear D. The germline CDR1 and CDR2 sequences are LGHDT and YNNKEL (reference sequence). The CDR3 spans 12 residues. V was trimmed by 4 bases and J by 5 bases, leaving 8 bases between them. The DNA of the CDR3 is TGTGCCAGCAGCCTTGGATTGACTGAAGCTTTCTTT. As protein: CASSLGLTEAFF. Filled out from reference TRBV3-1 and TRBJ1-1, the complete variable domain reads DTAVSQTPKYLVTQMGNDKSIKCEQNLGHDTMYWYKQDSKKFLKIMFSYNNKELIINETVPNRFSPKSPDKAHLNLHINSLELGDSAVYFCASSLGLTEAFFGQGTRLTVV.

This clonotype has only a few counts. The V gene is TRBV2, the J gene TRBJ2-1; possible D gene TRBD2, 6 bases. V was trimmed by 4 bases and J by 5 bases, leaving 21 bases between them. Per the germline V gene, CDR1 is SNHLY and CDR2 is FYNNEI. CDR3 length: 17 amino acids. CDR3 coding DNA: TGTGCCAGCAGTGTATCCGTGGGGCTAGCGTCCAACAATGAGCAGTTCTTC. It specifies CASSVSVGLASNNEQFF.

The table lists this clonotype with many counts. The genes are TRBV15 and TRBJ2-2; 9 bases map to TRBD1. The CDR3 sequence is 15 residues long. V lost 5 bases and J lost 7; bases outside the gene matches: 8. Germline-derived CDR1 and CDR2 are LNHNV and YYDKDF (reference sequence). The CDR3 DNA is TGTGCCACCAGCCCCCGGGACAGGGCGGTCGGGGAGCTGTTTTTT. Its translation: CATSPRDRAVGELFF.

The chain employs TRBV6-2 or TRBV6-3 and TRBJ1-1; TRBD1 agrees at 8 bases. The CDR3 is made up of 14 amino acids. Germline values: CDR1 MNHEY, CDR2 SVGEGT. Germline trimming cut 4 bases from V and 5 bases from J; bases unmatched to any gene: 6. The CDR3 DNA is TGTGCCAGCAGTTCTTGGACAGGGACAACTGAAGCTTTCTTT. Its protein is CASSSWTGTTEAFF.

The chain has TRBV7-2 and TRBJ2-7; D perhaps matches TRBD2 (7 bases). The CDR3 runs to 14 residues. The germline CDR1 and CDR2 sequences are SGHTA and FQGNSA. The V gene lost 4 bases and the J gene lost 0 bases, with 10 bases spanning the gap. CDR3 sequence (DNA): TGTGCCAGCAGCTGGGCGGGGGCCTCCTACGAGCAGTACTTC. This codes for CASSWAGASYEQYF.

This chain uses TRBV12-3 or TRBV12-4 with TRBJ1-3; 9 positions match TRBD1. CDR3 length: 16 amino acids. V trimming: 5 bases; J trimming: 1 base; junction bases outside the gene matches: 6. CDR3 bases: TGTGCCAGCAGTGGGACAGGGTTGGAATCTGGAAACACCATATATTTT. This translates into CASSGTGLESGNTIYF.

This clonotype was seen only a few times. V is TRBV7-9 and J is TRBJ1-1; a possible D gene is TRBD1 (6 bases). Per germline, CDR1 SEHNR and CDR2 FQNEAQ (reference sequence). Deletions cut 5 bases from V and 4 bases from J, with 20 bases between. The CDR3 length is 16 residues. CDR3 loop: CASSPPGAGEFTEAFF. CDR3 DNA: TGTGCCAGCAGCCCCCCGGGAGCAGGGGAGTTCACTGAAGCTTTCTTT.

CDR3 sequence (DNA): TGCGCCAGCAGTGAGGAGGGGAGGGCTAGCGGGGAGCTGTTTTTT. Amino acid sequence: CASSEEGRASGELFF. This chain connects TRBV10-2 to TRBJ2-2; TRBD2 matches at 7 bases. This CDR3 region has 15 residues. Germline-derived CDR1 and CDR2 are WSHSY and SAAADI. The V gene end was trimmed by 2 bases and the J gene end by 7 bases; junction bases not matched to a gene: 7.

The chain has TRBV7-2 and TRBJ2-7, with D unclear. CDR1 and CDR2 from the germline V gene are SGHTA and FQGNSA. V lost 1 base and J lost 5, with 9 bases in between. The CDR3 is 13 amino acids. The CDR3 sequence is CASSLVGIDEQYF. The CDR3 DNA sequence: TGTGCCAGCAGCTTAGTAGGTATCGACGAGCAGTACTTC. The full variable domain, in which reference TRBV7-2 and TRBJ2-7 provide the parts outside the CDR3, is GAGVSQSPSNKVTEKGKDVELRCDPISGHTALYWYRQSLGQGLEFLIYFQGNSAPDKSGLPSDRFSAERTGGSVSTLTIQRTQQEDSAVYLCASSLVGIDEQYFGPGTRLTVT.